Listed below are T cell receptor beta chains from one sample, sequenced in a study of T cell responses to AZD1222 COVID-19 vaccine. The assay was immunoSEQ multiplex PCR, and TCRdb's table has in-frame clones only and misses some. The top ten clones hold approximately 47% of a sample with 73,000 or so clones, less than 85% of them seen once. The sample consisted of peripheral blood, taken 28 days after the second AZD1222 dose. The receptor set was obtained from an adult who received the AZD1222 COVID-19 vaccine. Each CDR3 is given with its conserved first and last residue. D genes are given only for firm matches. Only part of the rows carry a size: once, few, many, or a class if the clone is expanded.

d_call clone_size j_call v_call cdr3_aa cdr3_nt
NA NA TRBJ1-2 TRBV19 CASRGRVYGYTF TGTGCCAGTAGGGGCAGGGTCTATGGCTACACCTTC
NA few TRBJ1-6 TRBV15 CATSRDHVGFPSGQNNSPLHF TGTGCCACCAGCAGAGATCATGTTGGGTTTCCCTCCGGTCAAAATAATTCACCCCTCCACTTT
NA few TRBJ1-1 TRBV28 CASATQINTEAFF TGTGCCAGCGCAACCCAGATTAACACTGAAGCTTTCTTT
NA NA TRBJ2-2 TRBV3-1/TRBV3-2 CASSQPGWGSGELFF TGTGCCAGCAGCCAACCCGGGTGGGGTTCCGGGGAGCTGTTTTTT
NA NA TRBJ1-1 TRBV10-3 CAGGSSTEAFF TGTGCCGGAGGGTCGAGCACTGAAGCTTTCTTT
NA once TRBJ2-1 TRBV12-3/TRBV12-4 CASRDAGDEQFF TGTGCCAGCAGAGATGCAGGTGATGAGCAGTTCTTC
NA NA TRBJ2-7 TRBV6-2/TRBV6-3 CASSTNRVPYEQYF TGTGCCAGCAGTACGAACAGGGTCCCCTACGAGCAGTACTTC
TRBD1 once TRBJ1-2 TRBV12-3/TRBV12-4 CASSFGQVYGYTF TGTGCCAGCAGTTTCGGACAGGTCTATGGCTACACCTTC
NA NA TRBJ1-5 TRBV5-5 CASSLEGVQPQHF TGTGCCAGCAGCTTGGAAGGGGTTCAGCCCCAGCATTTT
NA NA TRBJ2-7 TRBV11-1 CASSASGFPYF TGTGCCAGCAGCGCCTCTGGGTTTCCGTACTTC
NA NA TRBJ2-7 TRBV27 CASKGGPTYEQYF TGTGCCAGTAAGGGGGGTCCCACCTACGAGCAGTACTTC
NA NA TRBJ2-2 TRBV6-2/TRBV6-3 CASSDRQAGTGELFF TGTGCCAGCAGTGACCGACAGGCCGGGACCGGGGAGCTGTTTTTT
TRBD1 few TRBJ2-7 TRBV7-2 CASSYRTGESEQYF TGTGCCAGCAGCTACCGGACAGGGGAAAGCGAGCAGTACTTC
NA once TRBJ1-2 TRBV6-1 CASSEVGYGYTF TGTGCCAGCAGTGAAGTGGGATATGGCTACACCTTC
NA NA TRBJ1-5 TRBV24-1 CATSDGGLPQHF TGTGCCACCAGTGATGGGGGTCTGCCCCAGCATTTT
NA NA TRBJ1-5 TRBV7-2 CASSSRGGGRQPQHF TGTGCCAGCAGCTCTCGAGGAGGGGGTCGTCAGCCCCAGCATTTT
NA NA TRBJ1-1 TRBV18 CASSPGGRGWDTEAFF TGTGCCAGCTCACCAGGGGGGCGAGGGTGGGACACTGAAGCTTTCTTT
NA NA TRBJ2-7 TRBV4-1 CASSQEGLEQYF TGCGCCAGCAGCCAAGAGGGACTCGAGCAGTACTTC
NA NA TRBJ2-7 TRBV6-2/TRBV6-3 CASSNLYEQYF TGTGCCAGCAGCAATCTGTACGAGCAGTACTTC
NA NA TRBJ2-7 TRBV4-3 CASSHMDSRYEQYF TGCGCCAGCAGCCACATGGACAGCCGCTACGAGCAGTACTTC